This entry features one TCR beta chain sequence. The antigen remains unidentified. The method was immunoSEQ multiplex PCR; TCRdb's version includes in-frame clones alone and lacks a portion of them. The table records about 120,000 clones, 90% to 95% of them present only once. The data were taken from a study of T cell responses to AZD1222 COVID-19 vaccine. The length of the CDR3 is 14 residues. V was pared by 2 bases and J by 6 bases, with 14 bases between. From germline, CDR1 is SGHRS and CDR2 YFSETQ. Study-wide findings and caveats: Only after the peak T cell response were repertoires sampled. Donors were chiefly white British, with a greater number of females, and clonal diversity was perhaps underestimated. Across the whole spike, CD4 TCRs peaked at regions 160-218 and 743-854.

V usage is TRBV5-1 and J usage is TRBJ1-2; TRBD1 is a possible D gene (6 bases). This TCR was recovered from an adult who received the AZD1222 COVID-19 vaccine. Material: peripheral blood, obtained 28 days after the second AZD1222 dose. The CDR3 DNA reads TGCGCCAGCAGCTTTGGGGGGCTCGGGGATGGCTACACCTTC. The encoded protein is CASSFGGLGDGYTF.